Listed below are T cell receptor beta chains from one sample, sequenced in a study of blood T cell repertoires in COVID-19. Sequenced by immunoSEQ multiplex PCR; TCRdb stores in-frame clones only, minus some. The sample shows 180,000 or so clones, about 88% of them seen only once. Sequences were obtained from peripheral blood. Receptors originate from a man aged 18 to 35 with active or convalescent COVID-19. CDR3s include the opening cysteine and the closing phenylalanine or tryptophan. D genes are given only for firm matches. Only some rows state a clone size, as once, few, many or a class for expanded clones.

j_call: TRBJ2-7; d_call: .; clone_size: .; v_call: TRBV5-8; cdr3_nt: TGTGCCAGCAGACAACGATACGAGCAGTACTTC; cdr3_aa: CASRQRYEQYF
j_call: TRBJ1-3; d_call: .; clone_size: .; v_call: TRBV9; cdr3_nt: TGTGCCAGCAGCGTAGGGTCGGGGGGCGTTGGAAACACCATATATTTT; cdr3_aa: CASSVGSGGVGNTIYF
j_call: TRBJ2-1; d_call: .; clone_size: .; v_call: TRBV4-1; cdr3_nt: TGCGCCAGCAGCCAAGGCGAGTCCTACAATGAGCAGTTCTTC; cdr3_aa: CASSQGESYNEQFF
j_call: TRBJ2-3; d_call: .; clone_size: few; v_call: TRBV7-8; cdr3_nt: TGTGCCAGCAGCCCCACTCGACCCGGGACTGGCACAGATACGCAGTATTTT; cdr3_aa: CASSPTRPGTGTDTQYF
j_call: TRBJ2-3; d_call: TRBD1; clone_size: .; v_call: TRBV29-1; cdr3_nt: TGCAGCGCAGACAGGGAAGTTGGCACAGATACGCAGTATTTT; cdr3_aa: CSADREVGTDTQYF
j_call: TRBJ1-3; d_call: .; clone_size: .; v_call: TRBV5-1; cdr3_nt: TGCGCCAGCAGCTTGGCCGCCGACTCGGCTGGAAACACCATATATTTT; cdr3_aa: CASSLAADSAGNTIYF
j_call: TRBJ2-2; d_call: .; clone_size: .; v_call: TRBV7-2; cdr3_nt: TGTGCCAGCAGCTTACCTTCTAGAAGGACAGTCGCGAACACCGGGGAGCTGTTTTTT; cdr3_aa: CASSLPSRRTVANTGELFF
j_call: TRBJ2-7; d_call: TRBD1; clone_size: .; v_call: TRBV2; cdr3_nt: TGTGCCAGCAGTGGGGGACAGGGTTCCTACGAGCAGTACTTC; cdr3_aa: CASSGGQGSYEQYF
j_call: TRBJ1-1; d_call: .; clone_size: .; v_call: TRBV2; cdr3_nt: TGTGCCAGCAGGGTTGGGGAGGTCACTGAAGCTTTCTTT; cdr3_aa: CASRVGEVTEAFF
j_call: TRBJ2-2; d_call: TRBD1; clone_size: .; v_call: TRBV29-1; cdr3_nt: TGCAGCGTTGAAGATCATGACGATGACAGGGTGGGGACCGGGGAGCTGTTTTTT; cdr3_aa: CSVEDHDDDRVGTGELFF
j_call: TRBJ2-2; d_call: .; clone_size: few; v_call: TRBV7-3; cdr3_nt: TGTGCCAGCAGCTTAAGCCCCTTCGGGGGCGGGGAGCTGTTTTTT; cdr3_aa: CASSLSPFGGGELFF
j_call: TRBJ1-2; d_call: .; clone_size: .; v_call: TRBV30; cdr3_nt: TGTGCCTGGACCAGGCAAAATATAGGCGGCTACACCTTC; cdr3_aa: CAWTRQNIGGYTF
j_call: TRBJ1-1; d_call: TRBD1; clone_size: .; v_call: TRBV5-1; cdr3_nt: TGCGCCAGCAGCTTGGTTACAGGGGTTCGCACTGAAGCTTTCTTT; cdr3_aa: CASSLVTGVRTEAFF
j_call: TRBJ2-7; d_call: TRBD2; clone_size: .; v_call: TRBV12-5; cdr3_nt: TGTGGGTCTAGCGGGGGATACGAGCAGTACTTC; cdr3_aa: CGSSGGYEQYF
j_call: TRBJ1-4; d_call: TRBD1; clone_size: few; v_call: TRBV4-2; cdr3_nt: TGTGCCAGCACCTCCGGGACAGCCTCCGAAAAACTGTTTTTT; cdr3_aa: CASTSGTASEKLFF
j_call: TRBJ2-1; d_call: TRBD2; clone_size: .; v_call: TRBV9; cdr3_nt: TGTGCCAGCAGCGTAGAAGCGGGAGGAGGTAATGAGCAGTTCTTC; cdr3_aa: CASSVEAGGGNEQFF
j_call: TRBJ1-1; d_call: .; clone_size: .; v_call: TRBV27; cdr3_nt: TGTGCCAGCAGCCGGGCGGGGCGGGACACTGAAGCTTTCTTT; cdr3_aa: CASSRAGRDTEAFF
j_call: TRBJ2-7; d_call: TRBD2; clone_size: .; v_call: TRBV27; cdr3_nt: TGTGCCAGCAGAGAGAGTAGCGGGACCTCCTACGAGCAGTACTTC; cdr3_aa: CASRESSGTSYEQYF
j_call: TRBJ2-3; d_call: .; clone_size: once; v_call: TRBV7-3; cdr3_nt: TGTGCCAGCAGCGGCGGCAGGGGTAACACAGATACGCAGTATTTT; cdr3_aa: CASSGGRGNTDTQYF
j_call: TRBJ1-6; d_call: TRBD1; clone_size: .; v_call: TRBV27; cdr3_nt: TGTGCCAGCAGTCAACGACAGGGGGTCAATTCACCCCTCCACTTT; cdr3_aa: CASSQRQGVNSPLHF
j_call: TRBJ1-1; d_call: .; clone_size: .; v_call: TRBV3-1/TRBV3-2; cdr3_nt: TGTGCCAGCAGCCAAACAACGACTAGAAGCATGAACACTGAAGCTTTCTTT; cdr3_aa: CASSQTTTRSMNTEAFF
j_call: TRBJ2-7; d_call: TRBD1; clone_size: .; v_call: TRBV19; cdr3_nt: TGTGCCAGTAGTATGGACAGGGTTGGAGGATTATACGAGCAGTACTTC; cdr3_aa: CASSMDRVGGLYEQYF
j_call: TRBJ1-2; d_call: .; clone_size: .; v_call: TRBV27; cdr3_nt: TGTGCCAGCACGCCAACAGCCTCTAACTATGGCTACACCTTC; cdr3_aa: CASTPTASNYGYTF
j_call: TRBJ1-1; d_call: .; clone_size: .; v_call: TRBV29-1; cdr3_nt: TGCAGCGTTGGAGCTCCAAGCACTGAAGCTTTCTTT; cdr3_aa: CSVGAPSTEAFF
j_call: TRBJ1-3; d_call: .; clone_size: few; v_call: TRBV5-1; cdr3_nt: TGCGCCAGCAGCGGACGGAGGTTCGGGAGCTCTGGAAACACCATATATTTT; cdr3_aa: CASSGRRFGSSGNTIYF
j_call: TRBJ2-3; d_call: .; clone_size: .; v_call: TRBV2; cdr3_nt: TGTGCCAGCAGTGAACTAACAGATACGCAGTATTTT; cdr3_aa: CASSELTDTQYF
j_call: TRBJ2-1; d_call: TRBD2; clone_size: once; v_call: TRBV6-5; cdr3_nt: TGTGCCACGGAACTAGCGGGAATTAATGAGCAGTTCTTC; cdr3_aa: CATELAGINEQFF
j_call: TRBJ1-4; d_call: .; clone_size: .; v_call: TRBV2; cdr3_nt: TGTGCCAGCAGTGAGCGGGACGGACCAGCAACTAATGAAAAACTGTTTTTT; cdr3_aa: CASSERDGPATNEKLFF
j_call: TRBJ2-1; d_call: TRBD1; clone_size: .; v_call: TRBV7-2; cdr3_nt: TGTGCCAGCAGCTTACCAGGACAGGTATACAATGAGCAGTTCTTC; cdr3_aa: CASSLPGQVYNEQFF
j_call: TRBJ1-6; d_call: .; clone_size: few; v_call: TRBV6-5; cdr3_nt: TGTGCCAGCAGGGTTATGGGGGGCTATAATTCACCCCTCCACTTT; cdr3_aa: CASRVMGGYNSPLHF
j_call: TRBJ1-1; d_call: .; clone_size: .; v_call: TRBV2; cdr3_nt: TGTGCCAGCACCGAGGAGGTGAACACTGAAGCTTTCTTT; cdr3_aa: CASTEEVNTEAFF
j_call: TRBJ1-5; d_call: TRBD1; clone_size: .; v_call: TRBV28; cdr3_nt: TGTGCCAGCAGTTTATCAACAGGGGCAGGCAATCAGCCCCAGCATTTT; cdr3_aa: CASSLSTGAGNQPQHF
j_call: TRBJ1-1; d_call: .; clone_size: .; v_call: TRBV14; cdr3_nt: TGTGCCAGCAAGCACGGTAGGGGATGGGAAACTGAAGCTTTCTTT; cdr3_aa: CASKHGRGWETEAFF
j_call: TRBJ2-6; d_call: TRBD1; clone_size: few; v_call: TRBV7-9; cdr3_nt: TGTGCCAGCAGCTTGGGACAGGGTAACGTCCTGACTTTC; cdr3_aa: CASSLGQGNVLTF
j_call: TRBJ2-1; d_call: .; clone_size: .; v_call: TRBV19; cdr3_nt: TGTGCCAGTAGTATAGAAGCGGCCTCCTACAATGAGCAGTTCTTC; cdr3_aa: CASSIEAASYNEQFF
j_call: TRBJ2-2; d_call: TRBD1; clone_size: .; v_call: TRBV19; cdr3_nt: TGTGCCAGTAGCCCGGGGGACAGGGTGTCCGGGGAGCTGTTTTTT; cdr3_aa: CASSPGDRVSGELFF
j_call: TRBJ1-2; d_call: TRBD1; clone_size: .; v_call: TRBV7-9; cdr3_nt: TGTGCCAGCAGCTCGTCGGGACAGGGGATATATGGCTACACCTTC; cdr3_aa: CASSSSGQGIYGYTF
j_call: TRBJ2-7; d_call: TRBD2; clone_size: .; v_call: TRBV7-8; cdr3_nt: TGTGCCAGCAGCGTACCGGGGGGTTCGGGAGAGCAGTACTTC; cdr3_aa: CASSVPGGSGEQYF
j_call: TRBJ2-2; d_call: TRBD1; clone_size: .; v_call: TRBV11-3; cdr3_nt: TGTGCCAGCAGCTTAGCCGCGGTGGGGACAGGGTACACCGGGGAGCTGTTTTTT; cdr3_aa: CASSLAAVGTGYTGELFF
j_call: TRBJ2-1; d_call: TRBD2; clone_size: .; v_call: TRBV9; cdr3_nt: TGTGCCAGCAGCGGGATGACTAGCGGAGCTTACAATGAGCAGTTCTTC; cdr3_aa: CASSGMTSGAYNEQFF